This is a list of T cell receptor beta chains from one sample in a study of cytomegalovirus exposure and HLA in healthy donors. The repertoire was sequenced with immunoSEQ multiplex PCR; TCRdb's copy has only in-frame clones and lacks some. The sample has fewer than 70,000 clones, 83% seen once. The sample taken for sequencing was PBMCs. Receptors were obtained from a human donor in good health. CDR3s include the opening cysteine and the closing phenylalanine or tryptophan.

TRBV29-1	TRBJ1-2	CSVGAGVDYGYTF
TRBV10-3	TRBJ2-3	CAISGESGGVTQYF
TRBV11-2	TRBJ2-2	CASSLRTGGYTGELFF
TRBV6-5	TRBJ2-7	CASSYSRDFAYEQYF
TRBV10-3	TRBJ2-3	CAISPRDRGITDTQYF
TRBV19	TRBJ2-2	CASRFGSTGELFF
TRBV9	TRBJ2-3	CASSVVGSRTDTQYF
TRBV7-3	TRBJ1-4	CASSRNRGTVVEKLFF
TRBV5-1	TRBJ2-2	CASSFGTPTGELFF
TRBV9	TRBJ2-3	CASSVAGIGTDTQYF
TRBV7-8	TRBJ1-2	CASSQRQGLVEGGYGYTF
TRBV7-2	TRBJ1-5	CASSLATGPVQPQHF
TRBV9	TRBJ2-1	CASSPPGLARNEQFF
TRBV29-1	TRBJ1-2	CSVGTGEANYGYTF
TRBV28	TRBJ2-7	CASSFGGSTYLSSYEQYF
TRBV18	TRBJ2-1	CASSLGGTYNEQFF
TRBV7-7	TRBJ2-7	CASSLSSGSYEQYF
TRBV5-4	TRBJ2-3	CASSRTGNTDTQYF
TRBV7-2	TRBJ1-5	CASVLQGTAYSNQPQHF
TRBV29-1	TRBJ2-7	CSVEGGAERYEQYF
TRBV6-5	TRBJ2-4	CASRNPGGDIQYF
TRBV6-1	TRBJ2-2	CASSVFRTNTGELFF
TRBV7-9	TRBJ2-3	CSSSLSVGGGTDTQYF
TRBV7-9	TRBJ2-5	CSSTTAGTGYGETQYF
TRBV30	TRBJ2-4	CAWSLAGGMDIQYF
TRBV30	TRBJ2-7	CAWSPRDEQYF
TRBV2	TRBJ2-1	CASIGRGDEQFF
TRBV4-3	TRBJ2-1	CASDGLAGVGRSLIEQFF
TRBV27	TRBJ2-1	CASSLFTGFGYNEQFF
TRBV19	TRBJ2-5	CASSTTGQGPPYF
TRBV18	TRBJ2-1	CASSTNSGRSYNEQFF
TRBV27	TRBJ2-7	CASSLSAGDEINEQYF
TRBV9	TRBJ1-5	CASSAGGGIQPQHF
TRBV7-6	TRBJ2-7	CASSLRDREHEQYF
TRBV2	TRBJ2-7	CASRTSGVVVYEQYF
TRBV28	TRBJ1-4	CASRTRWPGQGLTNEKLFF
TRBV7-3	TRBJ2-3	CASSLTRQGQGTDTQYF
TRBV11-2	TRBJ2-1	CASSLELAGGRTYNEQFF
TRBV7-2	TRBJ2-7	CASSRTGEKQYF
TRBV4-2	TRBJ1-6	CASSQSKVGLNSPLHF
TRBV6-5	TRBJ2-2	CASSSDIWNTGELFF
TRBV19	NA	CASSNRGTDEQYF
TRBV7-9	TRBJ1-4	CASSLDRDRVFGEKLFF
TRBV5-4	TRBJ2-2	CASSRIPGQVRELFF